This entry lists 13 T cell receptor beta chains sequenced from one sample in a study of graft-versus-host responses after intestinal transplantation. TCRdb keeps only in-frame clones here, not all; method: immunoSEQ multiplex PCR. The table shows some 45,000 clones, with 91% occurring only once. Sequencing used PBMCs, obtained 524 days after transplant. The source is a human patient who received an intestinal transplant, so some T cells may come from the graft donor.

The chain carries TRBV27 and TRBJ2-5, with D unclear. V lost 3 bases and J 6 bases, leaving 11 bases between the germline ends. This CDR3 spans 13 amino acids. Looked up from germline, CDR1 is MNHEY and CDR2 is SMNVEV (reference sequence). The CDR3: CASSLVGLKTQYF. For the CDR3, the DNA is TGTGCCAGCAGTTTGGTGGGGTTAAAGACCCAGTACTTC.

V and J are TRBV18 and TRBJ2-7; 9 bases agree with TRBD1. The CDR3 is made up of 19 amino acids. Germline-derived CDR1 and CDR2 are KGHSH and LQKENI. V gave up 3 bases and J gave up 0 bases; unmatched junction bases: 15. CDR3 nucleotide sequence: TGTGCCAGCTCACCTCGGACAGGGGTGGAGCGGGCACTCTCCTACGAGCAGTACTTC. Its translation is CASSPRTGVERALSYEQYF.

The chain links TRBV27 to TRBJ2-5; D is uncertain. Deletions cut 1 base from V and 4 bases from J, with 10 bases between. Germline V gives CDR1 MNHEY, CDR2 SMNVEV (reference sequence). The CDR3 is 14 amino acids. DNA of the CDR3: TGTGCCAGCAGTTTATATAGGGCAGGAGAGACCCAGTACTTC. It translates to CASSLYRAGETQYF.

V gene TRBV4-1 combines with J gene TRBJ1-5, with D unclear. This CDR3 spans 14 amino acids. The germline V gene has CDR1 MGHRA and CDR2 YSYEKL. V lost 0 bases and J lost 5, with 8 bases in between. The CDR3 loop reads CASSQESLDQPQHF. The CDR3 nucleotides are TGCGCCAGCAGCCAAGAAAGCCTGGATCAGCCCCAGCATTTT.

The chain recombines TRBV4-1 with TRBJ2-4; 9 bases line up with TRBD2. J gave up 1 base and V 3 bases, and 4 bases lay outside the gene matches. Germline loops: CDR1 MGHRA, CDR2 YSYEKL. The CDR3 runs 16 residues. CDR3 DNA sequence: TGCGCCAGCAGCCAGGTAGCGGGAGACGCCAAAAACATTCAGTACTTC. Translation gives CASSQVAGDAKNIQYF.

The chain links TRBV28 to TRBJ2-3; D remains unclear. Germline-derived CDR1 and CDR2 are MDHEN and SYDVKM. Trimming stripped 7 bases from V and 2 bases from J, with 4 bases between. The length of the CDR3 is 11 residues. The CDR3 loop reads CASTVTDTQYF. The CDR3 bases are TGTGCCAGCACCGTCACAGATACGCAGTATTTT. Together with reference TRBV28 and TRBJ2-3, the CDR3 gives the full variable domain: DVKVTQSSRYLVKRTGEKVFLECVQDMDHENMFWYRQDPGLGLRLIYFSYDVKMKEKGDIPEGYSVSREKKERFSLILESASTNQTSMYLCASTVTDTQYFGPGTRLTVL.

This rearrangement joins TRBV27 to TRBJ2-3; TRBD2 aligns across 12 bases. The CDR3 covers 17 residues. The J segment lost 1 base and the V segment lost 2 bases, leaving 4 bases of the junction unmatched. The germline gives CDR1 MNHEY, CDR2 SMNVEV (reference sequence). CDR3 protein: CASSLTSSGRGTDTQYF. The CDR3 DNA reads TGTGCCAGCAGTTTAACGTCTAGCGGGAGGGGCACAGATACGCAGTATTTT.

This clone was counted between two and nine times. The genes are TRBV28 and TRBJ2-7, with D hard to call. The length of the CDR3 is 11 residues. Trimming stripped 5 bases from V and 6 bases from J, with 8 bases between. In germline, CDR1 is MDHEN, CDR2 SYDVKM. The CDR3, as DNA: TGTGCCAGCAGTCTCTCCCCCGAGCAGTACTTC. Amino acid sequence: CASSLSPEQYF. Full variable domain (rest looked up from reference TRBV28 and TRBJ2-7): DVKVTQSSRYLVKRTGEKVFLECVQDMDHENMFWYRQDPGLGLRLIYFSYDVKMKEKGDIPEGYSVSREKKERFSLILESASTNQTSMYLCASSLSPEQYFGPGTRLTVT.

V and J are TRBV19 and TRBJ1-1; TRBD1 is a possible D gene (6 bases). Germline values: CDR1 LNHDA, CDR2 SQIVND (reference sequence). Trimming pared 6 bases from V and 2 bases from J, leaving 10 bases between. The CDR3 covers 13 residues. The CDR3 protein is CASRIRGNTEAFF. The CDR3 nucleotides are TGTGCCAGTAGGATCAGGGGAAACACTGAAGCTTTCTTT. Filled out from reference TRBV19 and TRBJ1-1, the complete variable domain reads DGGITQSPKYLFRKEGQNVTLSCEQNLNHDAMYWYRQDPGQGLRLIYYSQIVNDFQKGDIAEGYSVSREKKESFPLTVTSAQKNPTAFYLCASRIRGNTEAFFGQGTRLTVV.

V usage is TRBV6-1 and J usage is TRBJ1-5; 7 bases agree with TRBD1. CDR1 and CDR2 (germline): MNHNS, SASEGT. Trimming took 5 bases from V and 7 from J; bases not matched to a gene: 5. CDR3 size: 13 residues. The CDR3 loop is CASSQQQGQPQHF. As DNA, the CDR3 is TGTGCCAGCAGTCAGCAACAGGGGCAGCCCCAGCATTTT.

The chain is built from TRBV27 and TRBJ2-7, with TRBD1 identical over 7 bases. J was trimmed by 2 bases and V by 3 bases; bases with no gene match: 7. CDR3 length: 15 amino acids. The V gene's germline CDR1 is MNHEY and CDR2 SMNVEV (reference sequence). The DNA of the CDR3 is TGTGCCAGCAGTTTCTCACAGGGGCTGACCTACGAGCAGTACTTC. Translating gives CASSFSQGLTYEQYF.

CDR3 sequence reads: CASSPRTSGRRSNEQFF. The DNA for the CDR3 is TGTGCCAGCAGCCCTAGGACTAGCGGGAGAAGATCCAATGAGCAGTTCTTC. The J gene is TRBJ2-1, the V gene TRBV7-2; TRBD2 agrees at 13 bases. V gave up 5 bases and J gave up 6 bases; unmatched junction bases: 10. The length of the CDR3 is 17 residues. The germline V gene encodes CDR1 SGHTA and CDR2 FQGNSA.

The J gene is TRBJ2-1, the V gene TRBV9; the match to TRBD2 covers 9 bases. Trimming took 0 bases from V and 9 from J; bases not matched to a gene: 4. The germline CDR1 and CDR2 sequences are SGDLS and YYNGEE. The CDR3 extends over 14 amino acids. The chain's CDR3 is CASSVGLAGSEQFF. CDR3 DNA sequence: TGTGCCAGCAGCGTAGGTCTAGCGGGAAGTGAGCAGTTCTTC.